This T cell receptor beta chain emerged from a study of blood T cells in healthy people across ages. General observations from the study: No conclusive comparison of naive versus antigen-experienced cells was possible with unsorted PBMCs. Higher diversity, along with more naive CD4+ cells, distinguished long-lived donors from aged donors.

This clonotype was recorded many times. Its antigen is undetermined. This CDR3 has 15 amino acids. Trimming pared 3 bases from V and 0 bases from J, leaving 9 bases between. The V gene's germline CDR1 is MDHEN and CDR2 SYDVKM. A second about 7 to 12 cycle PCR used barcoded and J-beta primers. A tag from a template-switch adaptor with 12 random nucleotides marked each cDNA molecule. One entry per CDR3 protein, called by TCRdb with MiXCR from the 5' RACE reads. The profile shows about 1.7 million distinct CDR3 sequences, 28% of them singletons. The sequence was obtained from a woman under 40 in good health. The specimen sequenced was blood. The J gene is TRBJ2-1, the V gene TRBV28; D is uncertain. The CDR3 spells CASSFLSRSYNEQFF. The DNA of the CDR3 is TGTGCCAGCAGTTTCCTAAGCCGCTCCTACAATGAGCAGTTCTTC.